The entry below describes one TCR beta chain. The data are from a study of blood T cell repertoires in COVID-19. This CDR3 has 16 amino acids. Germline V gene lookup returns CDR1 MNHEY and CDR2 SMNVEV (reference sequence). Unmatched junction bases numbered 6, after V lost 5 bases and J lost 2 bases. The assay was immunoSEQ multiplex PCR, and TCRdb's table has in-frame clones only and misses some. This table holds roughly 290,000 clones, 75% to 90% found once. The chain employs TRBV27 and TRBJ2-3, with 11 bases aligning to TRBD2. The sample comprised PBMCs or T cells enriched from blood (not recorded which). This TCR derives from a man aged 30-40 years who had recovered from COVID-19. The CDR3, as DNA: TGTGCCAGCAGTCCTAGCGGGGGGTTGATCACAGATACGCAGTATTTT. It specifies CASSPSGGLITDTQYF.